This TCR beta chain is drawn from a study of CD8 T cells in ankylosing spondylitis. Whole-study findings and limits: Within matched ankylosing spondylitis synovial fluid, disease-linked clones were reportedly significantly enriched. It appeared that ankylosing spondylitis blood was characterized by a TCR beta motif of several highly homologous variants. Relatively scarce in peripheral blood, disease-linked clones were CD8+.

The CDR3 is 13 residues long. Looked up from germline, CDR1 is SGHNT and CDR2 is YENEEA. Trimming pared 2 bases from V and 4 bases from J, leaving 6 bases between. Concerning this clonotype itself: What it binds is unknown.

Using quantitative 5'-RACE with molecular barcodes, the authors made TCR beta libraries. TCRdb reprocessed the 5' RACE reads with MiXCR, giving one entry per CDR3 protein. The data hold roughly 64,000 distinct CDR3 sequences, with around 6.4% observed a single time. The sequence came from a male donor with ankylosing spondylitis. The specimen sequenced was synovial fluid, either unsorted or a sorted T cell fraction (not recorded which). V usage is TRBV11-3 and J usage is TRBJ1-5; D is ambiguous. The CDR3 sequence: CASSLMVNQPQHF. CDR3 nucleotides: TGTGCCAGCAGCTTAATGGTGAATCAGCCCCAGCATTTT.